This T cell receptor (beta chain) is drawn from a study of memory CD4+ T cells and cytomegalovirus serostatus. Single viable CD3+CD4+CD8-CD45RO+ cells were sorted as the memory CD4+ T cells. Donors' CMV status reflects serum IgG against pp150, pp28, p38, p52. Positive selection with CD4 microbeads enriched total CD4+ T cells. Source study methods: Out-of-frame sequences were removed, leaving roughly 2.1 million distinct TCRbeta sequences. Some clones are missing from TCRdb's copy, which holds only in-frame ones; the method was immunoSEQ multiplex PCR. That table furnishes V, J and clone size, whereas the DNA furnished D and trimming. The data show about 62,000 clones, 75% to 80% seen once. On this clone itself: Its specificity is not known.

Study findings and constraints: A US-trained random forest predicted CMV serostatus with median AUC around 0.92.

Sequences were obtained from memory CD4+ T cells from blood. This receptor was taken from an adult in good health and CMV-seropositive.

CDR3 nucleotide sequence: TGTGCCAGCAGCCCTGGGACAGGGGGGAACTCTGGAAACACCATATATTTT. It yields the protein CASSPGTGGNSGNTIYF. The rearrangement uses TRBV9 and TRBJ1-3, with 11 bases lining up with TRBD1. The CDR3 has 17 amino acids. The ends lost 4 bases at V and 0 bases at J; junction bases unmatched: 6. Germline values: CDR1 SGDLS, CDR2 YYNGEE. The complete variable domain, with remaining parts taken from reference TRBV9 and TRBJ1-3, reads DSGVTQTPKHLITATGQRVTLRCSPRSGDLSVYWYQQSLDQGLQFLIQYYNGEERAKGNILERFSAQQFPDLHSELNLSSLELGDSALYFCASSPGTGGNSGNTIYFGEGSWLTVV.